This T cell receptor (beta chain) was recorded in a study of cytomegalovirus exposure and HLA in healthy donors. General observations from the study: Specificity for CMV antigens was confirmed in vitro for a few of the CMV-associated chains. First-cohort TCR clusters tended to co-occur in the roughly 120 validation repertoires, a later analysis found. Cytomegalovirus-associated status was assigned to some 160 TCR beta chains.

V was trimmed by 1 base and J by 5 bases, leaving 10 bases between them. In germline, CDR1 is SGHKS, CDR2 YYEKEE (reference sequence). The CDR3 is 14 amino acids. Note on this clone: No antigen is known for it.

TCRdb's table, derived via immunoSEQ multiplex PCR, lists solely in-frame clones and lacks some. This sample yields roughly 140,000 clones, of which about 88% are seen a single time; around 3.4% belongs to the top ten. The source of this sequence is a young woman in good health and CMV-seropositive. The source material was PBMCs. This chain joins TRBV5-5 and TRBJ2-4; TRBD1 might be the D (6 bases). The CDR3 protein is CASSLIGGQNIQYF. Here the CDR3 DNA reads TGTGCCAGCAGCTTGATAGGGGGTCAAAACATTCAGTACTTC.